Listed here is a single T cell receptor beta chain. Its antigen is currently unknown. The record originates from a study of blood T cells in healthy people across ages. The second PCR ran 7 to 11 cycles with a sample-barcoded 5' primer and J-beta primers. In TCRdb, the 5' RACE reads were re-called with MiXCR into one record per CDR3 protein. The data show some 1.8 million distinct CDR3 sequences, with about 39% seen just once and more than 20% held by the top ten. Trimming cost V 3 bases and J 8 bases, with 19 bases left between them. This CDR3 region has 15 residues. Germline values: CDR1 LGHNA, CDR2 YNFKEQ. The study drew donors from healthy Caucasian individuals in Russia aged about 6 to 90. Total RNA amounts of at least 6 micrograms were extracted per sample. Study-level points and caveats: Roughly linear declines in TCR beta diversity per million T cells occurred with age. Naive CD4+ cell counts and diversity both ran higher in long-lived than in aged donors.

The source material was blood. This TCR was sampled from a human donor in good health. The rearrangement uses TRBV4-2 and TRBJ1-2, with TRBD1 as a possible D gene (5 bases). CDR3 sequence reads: CASSQIGTLEVGYTF. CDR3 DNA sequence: TGTGCCAGCAGCCAGATTGGGACGTTGGAGGTGGGCTACACCTTC.